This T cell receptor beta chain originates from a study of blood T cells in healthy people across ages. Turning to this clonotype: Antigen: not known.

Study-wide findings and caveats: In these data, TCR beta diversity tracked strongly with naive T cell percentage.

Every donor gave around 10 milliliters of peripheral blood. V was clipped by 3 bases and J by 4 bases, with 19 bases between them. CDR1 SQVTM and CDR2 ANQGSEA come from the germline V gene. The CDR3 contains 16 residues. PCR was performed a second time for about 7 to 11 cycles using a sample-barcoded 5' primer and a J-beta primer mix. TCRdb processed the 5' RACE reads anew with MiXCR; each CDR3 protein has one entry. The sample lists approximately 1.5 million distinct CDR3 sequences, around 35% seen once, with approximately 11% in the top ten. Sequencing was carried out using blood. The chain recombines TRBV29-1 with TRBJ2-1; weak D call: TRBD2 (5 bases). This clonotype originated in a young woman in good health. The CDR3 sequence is CSVELRRGRGYNEQFF. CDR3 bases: TGCAGCGTTGAGCTTCGGAGAGGACGGGGTTACAATGAGCAGTTCTTC.